The 20 T cell receptor beta chains in this list originate from one sample, sequenced in a study of CD8 T cells in ankylosing spondylitis. From the 5' RACE reads, TCRdb called clonotypes with MiXCR, one entry per CDR3 protein. This table has 350,000 or so distinct CDR3 sequences, around 15% appearing once. The sequenced sample consisted of blood, either unsorted or a sorted T cell fraction (not recorded which). The receptors come from a male donor with ankylosing spondylitis or in good health (not recorded which).

This clonotype has just a few counts. This rearrangement joins TRBV7-2 to TRBJ2-1, with D perhaps given as TRBD1 or TRBD2 (6 bases each). The CDR3 loop spans 16 amino acids. Per the germline V gene, CDR1 is SGHTA and CDR2 is FQGNSA. V was pared by 2 bases and J by 7 bases, with 18 bases between. In DNA form, the CDR3 reads TGTGCCAGCAGCTTACGTCCGGGGGCGCATAGTAATGAGCAGTTCTTC. Protein sequence: CASSLRPGAHSNEQFF.

This clonotype was seen more than once but under ten times. This sequence joins TRBV6-1 and TRBJ1-5, with D unresolved. V was pared by 1 base and J by 3 bases, with 4 bases between. This CDR3 has 13 residues. The germline V gene encodes CDR1 MNHNS and CDR2 SASEGT. The CDR3 nucleotides are TGTGCCAGCAGTGAAGGATTCAATCAGCCCCAGCATTTT. Translation gives CASSEGFNQPQHF.

V gene TRBV3-1 combines with J gene TRBJ2-2; no clear D gene. Germline-derived CDR1 and CDR2 are LGHDT and YNNKEL (reference sequence). V lost 1 base to trimming and J lost 2 bases, with 8 bases between them. CDR3 length: 15 amino acids. In nucleotides, the CDR3 is TGTGCCAGCAGCCAAGTCCCTTTTAACACCGGGGAGCTGTTTTTT. Translating gives CASSQVPFNTGELFF.

This clonotype was seen at least ten times. The genes are TRBV5-1 and TRBJ1-4; TRBD1 aligns across 10 bases. J gave up 8 bases and V 4 bases, and 8 bases lay outside the gene matches. CDR1 SGHRS and CDR2 YFSETQ come from the germline V gene. The CDR3 extends over 15 amino acids. The CDR3 sequence: CASSPTGGEREKLFF. The CDR3 DNA is TGCGCCAGCAGCCCGACAGGGGGCGAACGAGAAAAACTGTTTTTT.

This clonotype occurred a few times. The gene calls are TRBV27 and TRBJ1-2; D is ambiguous. The V gene's germline CDR1 is MNHEY and CDR2 SMNVEV (reference sequence). The V gene lost 5 bases and the J gene lost 2 bases, with 9 bases spanning the gap. The CDR3 runs 13 residues. CDR3 DNA: TGTGCCAGCAGTCAAAGTGAAAACTATGGCTACACCTTC. It is translated as CASSQSENYGYTF.

The rearrangement uses TRBV7-8 and TRBJ2-1; D ambiguous. From germline, CDR1 is SGHVS and CDR2 FQNEAQ. The CDR3 covers 12 residues. V lost 5 bases and J lost 8, with 10 bases in between. Here the CDR3 reads CASSPGSHEQFF. CDR3 in DNA: TGTGCCAGCAGCCCCGGATCACATGAGCAGTTCTTC.

A few counts support this clonotype. This chain connects TRBV12-3 or TRBV12-4 to TRBJ2-6; 9 bases agree with TRBD1. V lost 4 bases, J lost 0 bases, and 4 bases stayed unmatched. This CDR3 spans 17 amino acids. For the CDR3, the DNA is TGTGCCAGCAGTTGGGGGACAGGGACCTCTGGGGCCAACGTCCTGACTTTC. The encoded protein is CASSWGTGTSGANVLTF.

This clonotype was found many times. The chain joins TRBV10-2 to TRBJ2-1; TRBD1 might be the D (7 bases). This CDR3 region has 16 residues. Trimming took off 2 bases at V and 9 bases at J, with 20 bases between the two ends. CDR1 and CDR2 from the germline V gene are WSHSY and SAAADI. The CDR3 reads CASSEIVTGRFSEQFF. The CDR3 nucleotides read TGCGCCAGCAGTGAGATAGTGACAGGGAGGTTTAGTGAGCAGTTCTTC.

This clonotype occurred many times. The gene calls are TRBV5-6 and TRBJ1-4; D is perhaps TRBD1 (5 bases). Germline CDR1 reads SGHDT; CDR2 reads YYEEEE. CDR3 size: 13 residues. The V and J ends lost 0 bases and 8 bases respectively, with 8 bases between them. Written as DNA, the CDR3 is TGTGCCAGCAGCTTGGGCGCAGGGGAAAAACTGTTTTTT. It codes for CASSLGAGEKLFF.

The V gene is TRBV18, the J gene TRBJ1-1, with D perhaps TRBD1 (6 bases). The germline V and J ends were trimmed by 3 bases and 4 bases, with 15 bases remaining between them. The CDR3 has 15 amino acids. Germline V CDR1 and CDR2: KGHSH, LQKENI. CDR3 nucleotides: TGTGCCAGCTCACCGGGGTCAGGGGTCGGCACTGAAGCTTTCTTT. It codes for CASSPGSGVGTEAFF.

This chain connects TRBV20-1 to TRBJ2-1; perhaps TRBD2 as D (6 bases). Germline lookup yields CDR1 DFQATT and CDR2 SNEGSKA (reference sequence). V was shortened by 6 bases and J by 1 base, with 10 bases between the two germline ends. The CDR3 is 13 residues long. The CDR3 reads CSALALSYNEQFF. The CDR3 nucleotides read TGCAGTGCCCTAGCGCTGTCCTACAATGAGCAGTTCTTC.

There are a few counts of this clonotype. The chain couples TRBV20-1 to TRBJ1-1, with TRBD1 as a possible D gene (5 bases). The CDR3 spans 12 residues. Germline loops: CDR1 DFQATT, CDR2 SNEGSKA (reference sequence). Trimming took 0 bases from V and 6 from J, leaving 8 bases between them. CDR3: CSAREQAPEAFF. CDR3 DNA: TGCAGTGCTAGAGAACAGGCGCCTGAAGCTTTCTTT.

The chain couples TRBV9 to TRBJ1-1, with no clear D. The V and J ends lost 3 bases and 2 bases respectively, with 20 bases between them. Germline CDR1 and CDR2: SGDLS and YYNGEE. This CDR3 has 17 residues. CDR3: CASSATIGSRKNTEAFF. The DNA for the CDR3 is TGTGCCAGCAGCGCAACAATAGGGTCGCGGAAAAACACTGAAGCTTTCTTT.

This clonotype was counted a few times. The V call is TRBV6-2 or TRBV6-3, the J call TRBJ2-1, with D unclear. Looked up from germline, CDR1 is MNHEY and CDR2 is SVGEGT. The CDR3 has 13 residues. V was cut by 6 bases and J by 6 bases, with 12 bases left in between. CDR3 DNA: TGTGCCAGCAGGGAGACGACGCCCAATGAGCAGTTCTTC. Protein: CASRETTPNEQFF.

This clonotype has more than one count but fewer than ten. The chain is built from TRBV10-3 and TRBJ2-5; D is tentatively TRBD1 or TRBD2 (5 bases each). The CDR3 consists of 13 residues. Germline V gene data show CDR1 as ENHRY and CDR2 as SYGVKD. With 0 bases removed from V and 6 bases from J, the gap between germline ends came to 8 bases. As DNA, the CDR3 is TGTGCCATCAGTGAGTCAGGGACCCAGACCCAGTACTTC. This gives the protein CAISESGTQTQYF.

This clonotype was seen ten or more times. The chain couples TRBV2 to TRBJ2-1; D unclear. This CDR3 contains 11 residues. Germline CDR1 reads SNHLY; CDR2 reads FYNNEI. Trimming cost V 1 base and J 9 bases, with 4 bases left between them. This CDR3 is CASSEGVEQFF. In DNA, the CDR3 is TGTGCCAGCAGTGAAGGGGTTGAGCAGTTCTTC.

The chain carries TRBV5-1 and TRBJ2-7, with TRBD2 as a possible D gene (5 bases). The CDR3 is 12 amino acids. With 1 base removed from V and 7 bases from J, the gap between germline ends came to 9 bases. Germline V gene sequence: CDR1 SGHRS, CDR2 YFSETQ. Written as DNA, the CDR3 is TGCGCCAGCAGCTTGATCCCGGGGGAGCAGTACTTC. Amino acid sequence: CASSLIPGEQYF.

The rearrangement joins TRBV5-1 to TRBJ2-3; 8 bases map to TRBD2. The J segment lost 4 bases and the V segment lost 0 bases, leaving 7 bases of the junction unmatched. This CDR3 spans 16 amino acids. CDR1 is SGHRS, CDR2 YFSETQ, per germline. As DNA, the CDR3 is TGCGCCAGCAGCTTGGGGTCTAGCGGGTCCGCAGATACGCAGTATTTT. Residues: CASSLGSSGSADTQYF.

This clonotype showed up just a few times. The chain is built from TRBV6-5 and TRBJ2-2, with 8 nucleotides matching TRBD1. V was clipped by 0 bases and J by 6 bases; unmatched bases: 6. CDR3 size: 16 residues. Germline CDR1 is MNHEY and CDR2 is SVGAGI. As DNA, the CDR3 is TGTGCCAGCAGTTACTCGAAAGGACAGGGTGCCGGGGAGCTGTTTTTT. This codes for CASSYSKGQGAGELFF.

This rearrangement joins TRBV20-1 to TRBJ2-5; 8 bases match TRBD2. This CDR3 contains 15 residues. CDR1 and CDR2 (germline): DFQATT, SNEGSKA (reference sequence). Unmatched junction bases numbered 16, after V lost 8 bases and J lost 5 bases. This CDR3 reads CSFRDSGGRGETQYF. The CDR3 nucleotides are TGCAGTTTCAGGGACTCGGGAGGGCGTGGGGAGACCCAGTACTTC.